What follows is one TCR beta chain and its context. Its antigen remains unknown. Per the germline V gene, CDR1 is LNHDA and CDR2 is SQIVND (reference sequence). V lost 1 base to trimming and J lost 4 bases, with 10 bases between them. The CDR3 contains 14 residues. This record belongs to a study of T cell responses to AZD1222 COVID-19 vaccine. Findings and limits, study-wide: Of the AZD1222 recipients, only 5 or 6 were seropositive at baseline. Vaccine-associated CD4 TCRs ranged over spike, dominating at 160-218 and 743-854. Nearly half of the spike-specific TCRs reportedly recognize variant regions that carry no mutations. Two doses of AZD1222 preceded a rise in Spike-specific TCR breadth and depth.

The data were produced by immunoSEQ multiplex PCR, yet TCRdb's version contains in-frame clones alone and is incomplete. The profile covers approximately 150,000 clones, with 87% appearing a single time and around 1.1% taken by the ten largest. The sequence derives from an adult who received the AZD1222 COVID-19 vaccine. Material: peripheral blood, obtained 28 days after the second AZD1222 dose. V and J are TRBV19 and TRBJ1-2; D may be TRBD1 (6 bases). The CDR3 coding sequence is TGTGCCAGTAGTATAGGTAGCAGGGGCTATGGCTACACCTTC. Translation gives CASSIGSRGYGYTF.